The clone carrying this T cell receptor beta chain was observed at least ten times. The antigen remains undetermined. This sample is part of a study of T cells in Graves' hyperthyroidism and ophthalmopathy. Study background: The blood sample was taken at first diagnosis, before treatment began. Study-level points and caveats: Blood also showed most of the thyroid clonotypes that were expanded above 0.001. Patients with ophthalmopathy were separated from those with stable hyperthyroidism by a 13 V-J model.

The authors took PBMCs from roughly 9.5 ml fresh peripheral blood. Using RNA transcripts as the source, TCR beta CDR3 regions were amplified. The HTBI primer set drove a first-round RT-PCR of the TCR CDR3. TCRdb itself ran the multiplex PCR reads through MiXCR, one entry per CDR3 protein. This sample yields 600,000 or so distinct CDR3 sequences, of which roughly 14% are seen a single time; around 13% belongs to the top ten. Source material: blood. The sequence was collected from a woman between 45 and 60 years old with Graves' ophthalmopathy.

The CDR3 nucleotides are TGTGCCAGCAGCTTAGCTCACAGTCATGAAGCTTTCTTT. Residues: CASSLAHSHEAFF. The chain couples TRBV11-3 to TRBJ1-1, with D hard to call. The CDR3 is made up of 13 amino acids. Germline CDR1 and CDR2: SGHNT and YENEEA. Trimming removed 1 base from V and 7 bases from J, with 10 bases in between.